This T cell receptor (beta chain) was captured by sequencing in a study of Graves' ophthalmopathy and Graves' hyperthyroidism. The stable label applied to hyperthyroidism with no ophthalmopathy within 18 months of follow-up. Aged 18 to 65, hyperthyroidism patients had new diagnoses of under 2 months' duration. The authors amplified TCR beta CDR3 regions, and they did so from RNA transcripts for repertoire sequencing. HTBI-primed first-round RT-PCR preceded second-round multiplex PCR. Each CDR3 protein is one row after TCRdb ran MiXCR on the multiplex PCR reads. The data contain some 410,000 distinct CDR3 sequences, under 25% of them seen just once; the ten biggest clones take up under 3%. This clonotype was observed at least ten times. The sequencing input was peripheral blood. The sequence was collected from a woman in her late teens or twenties with stable Graves' hyperthyroidism.

For the CDR3, the DNA is TGCGCCAGCAGCCAAGATCTTCCGGGGACTAGCGGGAGTGGTCAAGAGACCCAGTACTTC. Its translation is CASSQDLPGTSGSGQETQYF. This chain joins TRBV4-1 and TRBJ2-5, with 14 bases identical to TRBD2. This CDR3 is 20 amino acids long. V shed 0 bases, J shed 2 bases, and the junction held 11 bases outside the gene matches. Germline CDR1 reads MGHRA; CDR2 reads YSYEKL.